The T cell receptor beta chain described here comes from a study of beta chain features in type 1 diabetes. Study-wide findings and caveats: Moderately but significantly shorter TCRB CDR3s were found in Type 1 diabetes patients in all four CD4+ subsets. It was possible that PCR favored shorter templates, equally so in patients and controls. Naive, central memory and regulatory TCRB repertoires appeared more similar among patients than healthy donors.

CDR3 size: 13 residues. CDR1 SGDLS and CDR2 YYNGEE come from the germline V gene. Trimming took off 0 bases at V and 8 bases at J, with 11 bases between the two ends. The authors reverse transcribed all of the isolated RNA, so sequencing captured expressed TCRB transcripts. Method: immunoSEQ multiplex PCR; TCRdb's copy keeps in-frame clones and lacks some. The table records approximately 270,000 clones, around 15% of them present only once. With respect to this clone: The antigen remains unidentified.

Source material: naive CD4+ T cells from blood. The gene calls are TRBV9 and TRBJ1-1; D remains ambiguous. This clonotype originated in a man aged 30-40 years with type 1 diabetes. CDR3 bases: TGTGCCAGCAGCGTAGGGCAGATTAGCGAAGCTTTCTTT. The encoded protein is CASSVGQISEAFF.